The 16 T cell receptor beta chains below all came from one sample that was sequenced in a study of chemoradiotherapy in HPV16-positive cancers. Assay: immunoSEQ multiplex PCR; the TCRdb copy retains only in-frame clones and omits some. Altogether approximately 12,000 clones are present, about four fifths being singletons, with the ten largest covering 1.1%. Specimen collection occurred from a patient who underwent chemoradiotherapy. All receptors come from a human donor with HPV-associated anogenital cancer.

The chain uses TRBV4-2 and TRBJ1-6; TRBD1 matches at 7 bases. Losses at the gene ends were 6 bases for V and 7 bases for J; bases not matched to a gene: 6. This CDR3 has 14 residues. Germline V gene lookup returns CDR1 LGHNA and CDR2 YNFKEQ. CDR3 bases: TGTGCCAGCAGATTCCGGGACAGAAATTCACCCCTCCACTTT. Translation: CASRFRDRNSPLHF.

V and J are TRBV7-3 and TRBJ1-1; D gene uncertain. The V end lost 3 bases, the J end lost 2 bases, and 7 bases lay between the germline ends. CDR1 is SGHTA and CDR2 is FQGTGA in the germline V gene. This CDR3 is built from 13 residues. The CDR3 bases are TGTGCCAGCAGCTTGGTTATAAACACTGAAGCTTTCTTT. This gives the protein CASSLVINTEAFF.

The chain couples TRBV27 to TRBJ1-6; tentative D call: TRBD1 (5 bases). This CDR3 is 16 amino acids long. Trimming shortened V by 6 bases and J by 9 bases, and 21 bases separated the two germline ends. CDR1 MNHEY and CDR2 SMNVEV come from the germline V gene (reference sequence). The CDR3 reads CASRGLAPGGSSPLHF. CDR3 DNA: TGTGCCAGCAGGGGGCTGGCCCCCGGGGGGTCTTCACCCCTCCACTTT.

This clone was found a few times. The V and J genes are TRBV30 and TRBJ1-2; D is unclear. Germline V gene sequence: CDR1 GTSNPN, CDR2 SVGIG (reference sequence). Trimming pared 0 bases from V and 6 bases from J, leaving 11 bases between. The CDR3 is 13 residues long. CDR3 coding DNA: TGTGCCTGGAGTGTATCGGGTACGGATGGCTACACCTTC. The encoded protein is CAWSVSGTDGYTF.

This chain uses TRBV7-9 with TRBJ1-1; the match to TRBD1 covers 7 bases. The J segment lost 0 bases and the V segment lost 3 bases, leaving 4 bases of the junction unmatched. CDR1 and CDR2 (germline): SEHNR, FQNEAQ (reference sequence). The CDR3 covers 15 residues. This CDR3 is CASSLVQGVNTEAFF. The CDR3 nucleotides read TGTGCCAGCAGCTTGGTCCAGGGGGTGAACACTGAAGCTTTCTTT.

The chain uses TRBV7-9 and TRBJ2-3, with D perhaps matching TRBD1 or TRBD2 (5 bases each). Germline V gene data show CDR1 as SEHNR and CDR2 as FQNEAQ (reference sequence). The V and J ends lost 4 bases and 0 bases respectively, with 17 bases between them. This CDR3 has 17 residues. CDR3 sequence (DNA): TGTGCCAGCAGCTCAACGAGGGACCCCACTAGCACAGATACGCAGTATTTT. This encodes CASSSTRDPTSTDTQYF. Variable domain in full (rest from reference TRBV7-9 and TRBJ2-3): DTGVSQNPRHKITKRGQNVTFRCDPISEHNRLYWYRQTLGQGPEFLTYFQNEAQLEKSRLLSDRFSAERPKGSFSTLEIQRTEQGDSAMYLCASSSTRDPTSTDTQYFGPGTRLTVL.

The chain is built from TRBV6-1 and TRBJ1-2; TRBD1 is a possible D gene (5 bases). The CDR3 is 13 amino acids. Trimming left V 7 bases short and J 4 bases short, with 13 bases between. Per the germline V gene, CDR1 is MNHNS and CDR2 is SASEGT. The CDR3 here is CASNPGTVYGYTF. Here the CDR3 DNA reads TGTGCCAGCAACCCCGGGACGGTCTATGGCTACACCTTC.

Only a few counts were recorded for this clone. The J gene is TRBJ2-7, the V gene TRBV7-9, with D possibly TRBD1 on 6 matching bases. The CDR3 spans 14 residues. CDR1 is SEHNR, CDR2 FQNEAQ, per germline (reference sequence). Trimming pared 1 base from V and 0 bases from J, leaving 7 bases between. The CDR3 reads CASSLGTASYEQYF. In nucleotides, the CDR3 is TGTGCCAGCAGCTTAGGGACAGCCTCCTACGAGCAGTACTTC.

This chain connects TRBV27 to TRBJ2-5; D is unclear. The CDR3 length is 13 residues. Germline V gene lookup returns CDR1 MNHEY and CDR2 SMNVEV (reference sequence). Trimming stripped 3 bases from V and 2 bases from J, with 7 bases between. Here the CDR3 reads CASSFSQQETQYF. The CDR3 nucleotides are TGTGCCAGCAGTTTTTCACAGCAAGAGACCCAGTACTTC.

The V gene is TRBV11-1, the J gene TRBJ2-5, with D uncertain. The CDR3 consists of 14 residues. The V gene's germline CDR1 is SGHAT and CDR2 FQDESV (reference sequence). Trimming took 5 bases from V and 5 from J, leaving 15 bases between them. The CDR3 sequence: CASSPPGSLETQYF. DNA for the CDR3: TGTGCCAGCAGCCCCCCTGGATCCCTGGAGACCCAGTACTTC.

This clone occurred a few times. This chain uses TRBV5-1 with TRBJ2-7; 7 bases are a match to TRBD1. CDR1 and CDR2 from the germline V gene are SGHRS and YFSETQ. CDR3 length: 14 residues. V shed 3 bases and J 3 bases; nucleotides not matched to a gene: 6. The DNA of the CDR3 is TGCGCCAGCAGCTGGACAGGTTCGGACTACGAGCAGTACTTC. Translated, it gives CASSWTGSDYEQYF.

The rearrangement joins TRBV28 to TRBJ2-2, with D unresolved. Per germline, CDR1 MDHEN and CDR2 SYDVKM. The ends were cut back, 6 bases at V and 1 base at J, with 3 bases in the middle. The CDR3 has 12 amino acids. In nucleotides, the CDR3 is TGTGCCAGCAGGGGGAACACCGGGGAGCTGTTTTTT. As protein: CASRGNTGELFF. The full variable domain, with the rest looked up from reference TRBV28 and TRBJ2-2, is DVKVTQSSRYLVKRTGEKVFLECVQDMDHENMFWYRQDPGLGLRLIYFSYDVKMKEKGDIPEGYSVSREKKERFSLILESASTNQTSMYLCASRGNTGELFFGEGSRLTVL.

The chain employs TRBV15 and TRBJ2-7; tentatively, D is TRBD1 (6 bases). The CDR3 contains 14 residues. With 0 bases removed from V and 2 bases from J, the gap between germline ends came to 8 bases. Germline V lookup: CDR1 LNHNV, CDR2 YYDKDF (reference sequence). CDR3 nucleotides: TGTGCCACCAGCAGAGATAGGACAGCCTACGAGCAGTACTTC. It encodes CATSRDRTAYEQYF.

The V call is TRBV11-2, the J call TRBJ2-7, with D maybe TRBD2 (7 bases). The CDR3 is 15 residues long. CDR1 is SGHAT and CDR2 is FQNNGV in the germline V gene. V was pared by 1 base and J by 2 bases, with 12 bases between. In DNA, the CDR3 is TGTGCCAGCAGCTTAGGGGGGGGCTTCACCTACGAGCAGTACTTC. This sequence encodes CASSLGGGFTYEQYF. The variable domain in full, completed from reference TRBV11-2 and TRBJ2-7, reads EAGVAQSPRYKIIEKRQSVAFWCNPISGHATLYWYQQILGQGPKLLIQFQNNGVVDDSQLPKDRFSAERLKGVDSTLKIQPAKLEDSAVYLCASSLGGGFTYEQYFGPGTRLTVT.

This rearrangement joins TRBV27 to TRBJ2-7, with TRBD1 matching 9 bases. CDR3 length: 17 amino acids. The germline gives CDR1 MNHEY, CDR2 SMNVEV (reference sequence). V lost 5 bases to trimming and J lost 0 bases; unmatched junction nucleotides: 11. This CDR3 is CASSMGTGQVGSYEQYF. CDR3 coding DNA: TGTGCCAGCAGTATGGGGACAGGGCAAGTTGGCTCCTACGAGCAGTACTTC.

V usage is TRBV7-9 and J usage is TRBJ2-3; TRBD2 might be the D (6 bases). The CDR3 is 17 amino acids. CDR1 and CDR2 (germline): SEHNR, FQNEAQ (reference sequence). V gave up 1 base and J gave up 5 bases, with 19 bases separating them. In nucleotides, the CDR3 is TGTGCCAGCAGCTTAGTATTTGTCGGACTAAAGAGAGATACGCAGTATTTT. Translated: CASSLVFVGLKRDTQYF.